The 28 T cell receptor beta chains listed next were all sequenced from one sample in a study of blood T cell repertoires in COVID-19. Libraries were prepared by immunoSEQ multiplex PCR; TCRdb keeps only in-frame clonotypes and omits some of them. The repertoire holds about 75,000 clones, with around 90% as singletons. Source material: peripheral blood. Every receptor here comes from a human donor in a cohort sampled during active COVID-19.

The gene calls are TRBV5-6 and TRBJ2-7; no reliable D call. CDR3 size: 13 residues. The ends were cut back, 4 bases at V and 2 bases at J, with 10 bases in the middle. Germline lookup yields CDR1 SGHDT and CDR2 YYEEEE. The DNA for the CDR3 is TGTGCCAGCAGCCTCGGGTCTCCCTACGAGCAGTACTTC. Protein: CASSLGSPYEQYF.

The chain uses TRBV6-2 or TRBV6-3 and TRBJ2-5; D is uncertain. CDR3 length: 12 residues. Germline lookup yields CDR1 MNHEY and CDR2 SVGEGT. Trimming took 2 bases from V and 2 from J, leaving 3 bases between them. CDR3 nucleotide sequence: TGTGCCAGCAGTTACACACAAGAGACCCAGTACTTC. This encodes CASSYTQETQYF.

The rearrangement uses TRBV7-6 and TRBJ2-5; a weak D match, TRBD2 (5 bases). The CDR3 extends over 16 amino acids. The germline V gene has CDR1 SGHVS and CDR2 FNYEAQ. Trimming stripped 2 bases from V and 1 base from J, with 14 bases between. The CDR3 sequence: CASSLTPGRGQETQYF. As DNA, the CDR3 is TGTGCCAGCAGCTTAACTCCTGGACGGGGCCAAGAGACCCAGTACTTC.

This clone was picked up one time. The chain is built from TRBV3-1 (or the pseudogene TRBV3-2) and TRBJ2-3, with TRBD1 matching over 9 bases. Trimming took 6 bases from V and 2 from J; bases not matched to a gene: 6. This CDR3 has 15 residues. Germline V gives CDR1 LGHDT, CDR2 YNNKEL (reference sequence). CDR3 in DNA: TGTGCCAGCAGGCTAACAGGGGGCTACACAGATACGCAGTATTTT. As protein: CASRLTGGYTDTQYF.

The V call is TRBV6-5, the J call TRBJ2-6; TRBD1 agrees at 7 bases. The CDR3 contains 14 residues. The J segment lost 2 bases and the V segment lost 5 bases, leaving 0 bases of the junction unmatched. The germline CDR1 and CDR2 sequences are MNHEY and SVGAGI. The CDR3 DNA follows: TGTGCCAGCAGTCAGGGGGCTGGGGCCAACGTCCTGACTTTC. This codes for CASSQGAGANVLTF.

The chain links TRBV25-1 to TRBJ2-1, with 11 nucleotides matching TRBD1. The CDR3 has 17 amino acids. Losses at the gene ends were 4 bases for V and 2 bases for J; bases not matched to a gene: 7. CDR1 and CDR2 from the germline V gene are MGHDK and SYGVNS. The CDR3 reads CASSVPPGQGAYNEQFF. Here the CDR3 DNA reads TGTGCCAGCAGTGTACCACCGGGACAGGGGGCCTACAATGAGCAGTTCTTC.

The chain carries TRBV11-2 and TRBJ2-3; no clear D. V gave up 5 bases and J gave up 2 bases, with 20 bases separating them. Looked up from germline, CDR1 is SGHAT and CDR2 is FQNNGV. This CDR3 is 17 amino acids long. As DNA, the CDR3 is TGTGCCAGCAGCCGAAGAAAATCCGGGTTTTTCACAGATACGCAGTATTTT. Its protein is CASSRRKSGFFTDTQYF.

For the CDR3, the DNA is TGCGCCAGCAGCTCATTAGCGGGAGCAGATACGCAGTATTTT. Amino acid sequence: CASSSLAGADTQYF. The rearrangement joins TRBV5-1 to TRBJ2-3; the match to TRBD2 covers 9 bases. The germline V gene encodes CDR1 SGHRS and CDR2 YFSETQ. V lost 3 bases to trimming and J lost 4 bases; unmatched junction nucleotides: 3. This CDR3 comprises 14 residues.

The chain couples TRBV4-1 to TRBJ2-1; 9 positions agree with TRBD1. The CDR3 runs to 15 residues. The V gene's germline CDR1 is MGHRA and CDR2 YSYEKL. V was pared by 6 bases and J by 5 bases, with 8 bases of the junction left unmatched. This CDR3 is CASRHPRTGDNEQFF. The CDR3 bases are TGCGCCAGCAGACACCCCCGGACAGGGGACAATGAGCAGTTCTTC.

In the case of this clone: Other DNA sequences in the sample encode the same CDR3. The CDR3 DNA sequence: TGTGCCAGTAGGGACAGGGGTTCCTACGAGCAGTACTTC. Its protein product is CASRDRGSYEQYF. The V call is TRBV19, the J call TRBJ2-7, with 9 bases that match TRBD1. The CDR3 extends over 13 amino acids. From germline, CDR1 is LNHDA and CDR2 SQIVND (reference sequence). After removal of 6 bases from V and 1 base from J, the junction contained 1 base not matched to a gene.

This chain connects TRBV21-1 to TRBJ1-4. TRBV21-1 represents a pseudogene. The CDR3 has 17 residues. The CDR3 DNA follows: TGTGCCAGCAACCCGGGGGGGGAGTCGGCAACTAATGAAAAACTGTTTTTT. It translates to CASNPGGESATNEKLFF.

The V gene is TRBV7-2, the J gene TRBJ2-5, with 8 nucleotides matching TRBD2. This CDR3 comprises 15 residues. V shed 1 base and J 4 bases; nucleotides not matched to a gene: 5. Germline V gene sequence: CDR1 SGHTA, CDR2 FQGNSA. Written as DNA, the CDR3 is TGTGCCAGCAGCTTAGTTACGGGAGGGCTAGAGACCCAGTACTTC. Encoded protein: CASSLVTGGLETQYF.

The V and J genes are TRBV19 and TRBJ2-7, with TRBD2 as a possible D gene (5 bases). V was clipped by 1 base and J by 2 bases, with 12 bases between them. The CDR3 length is 15 residues. CDR1 LNHDA and CDR2 SQIVND come from the germline V gene (reference sequence). CDR3 in DNA: TGTGCCAGTAGTATAGGGAGCGGCACCACCTACGAGCAGTACTTC. It specifies CASSIGSGTTYEQYF.

This clone occurred a few times. The chain employs TRBV7-9 and TRBJ2-5; TRBD2 aligns across 10 bases. V shed 10 bases and J 3 bases; nucleotides not matched to a gene: 11. CDR1 is SEHNR, CDR2 FQNEAQ, per germline (reference sequence). The CDR3 loop spans 15 amino acids. This chain's CDR3 is CATPMWTSGEETQYF. DNA of the CDR3: TGTGCCACCCCTATGTGGACTAGCGGTGAAGAGACCCAGTACTTC.

By sample fraction, this clone is medium-sized. This rearrangement joins TRBV5-1 to TRBJ2-7; 7 bases fit TRBD1. V shed 4 bases and J 3 bases; nucleotides not matched to a gene: 7. This CDR3 has 14 amino acids. CDR1 is SGHRS and CDR2 is YFSETQ in the germline V gene. For the CDR3, the DNA is TGCGCCAGCAGCCGGGGACAGATGATCTACGAGCAGTACTTC. As protein: CASSRGQMIYEQYF.

The V call is TRBV30, the J call TRBJ1-1, with no clear D. Per the germline V gene, CDR1 is GTSNPN and CDR2 is SVGIG (reference sequence). CDR3 length: 16 residues. V lost 3 bases and J 3 bases, leaving 20 bases between the germline ends. CDR3 amino acids: CAWRPRRIEPDTEAFF. The CDR3 region has the DNA TGTGCCTGGAGACCACGTCGTATAGAGCCGGACACTGAAGCTTTCTTT.

The rearrangement uses TRBV11-2 and TRBJ2-2; D possibly corresponds to TRBD1 (5 bases). Germline V CDR1 and CDR2: SGHAT, FQNNGV. CDR3 length equals 13 residues. V was trimmed by 2 bases and J by 6 bases, leaving 7 bases between them. The CDR3 bases are TGTGCCAGCAGCTTAAGGGGCCCCGGGGAGCTGTTTTTT. Its protein product is CASSLRGPGELFF.

The chain carries TRBV4-1 and TRBJ1-3; D may be TRBD1 (5 bases). CDR1 and CDR2 (germline): MGHRA, YSYEKL. V dropped 1 base and J dropped 4 bases, with 11 bases sitting between them. CDR3 length: 15 residues. CDR3 loop: CASSQVSGDGNTIYF. CDR3 DNA sequence: TGCGCCAGCAGCCAAGTCTCGGGGGACGGAAACACCATATATTTT.

The V gene is TRBV4-1, the J gene TRBJ2-7; TRBD1 matches at 7 bases. CDR1 is MGHRA, CDR2 YSYEKL, per germline. The CDR3 runs to 15 residues. After removal of 1 base from V and 3 bases from J, the junction contained 6 bases not matched to a gene. The CDR3 is CASSQAPRQGYEQYF. The CDR3 DNA reads as TGCGCCAGCAGCCAAGCCCCCCGACAGGGCTACGAGCAGTACTTC.

As regards this clone: The sample contains more than one DNA sequence encoding this CDR3. The chain employs TRBV18 and TRBJ2-7; 14 bases agree with TRBD2. The V gene end was trimmed by 3 bases and the J gene end by 3 bases; junction bases not matched to a gene: 1. CDR1 and CDR2 (germline): KGHSH, LQKENI. This CDR3 region has 15 residues. CDR3 sequence (DNA): TGTGCCAGCTCACCCGGGACTAGCGGGAGCTACGAGCAGTACTTC. This sequence encodes CASSPGTSGSYEQYF.

This clone was recorded once. The V call is TRBV7-7, the J call TRBJ2-1; TRBD1 matches 11 bases. CDR3 length: 15 residues. V lost 5 bases and J lost 8; bases outside the gene matches: 8. CDR1 SSHAT and CDR2 FNYEAQ come from the germline V gene (reference sequence). CDR3 in amino acids: CASSPGTGGFDEQFF. The CDR3 DNA follows: TGTGCCAGCAGCCCAGGGACAGGGGGTTTCGATGAGCAGTTCTTC.

This clone was counted a few times. V gene TRBV20-1 combines with J gene TRBJ1-4; D possibly corresponds to TRBD1 (6 bases). V gave up 3 bases and J gave up 5 bases, with 16 bases separating them. The length of the CDR3 is 15 residues. From germline, CDR1 is DFQATT and CDR2 SNEGSKA (reference sequence). CDR3 in amino acids: CSASSRGRGNEKLFF. In DNA, the CDR3 is TGCAGTGCTAGTTCCAGGGGAAGGGGGAATGAAAAACTGTTTTTT.

The chain uses TRBV10-3 and TRBJ1-6, with 7 bases aligning to TRBD1. This CDR3 has 15 amino acids. The J segment lost 13 bases and the V segment lost 1 base, leaving 10 bases of the junction unmatched. Per the germline V gene, CDR1 is ENHRY and CDR2 is SYGVKD. CDR3 region: CAISEFGTDQGPLHF. DNA for the CDR3: TGTGCCATCAGTGAGTTCGGGACAGACCAGGGGCCCCTCCACTTT.

The chain is built from TRBV5-4 and TRBJ2-5; 8 bases map to TRBD2. The CDR3 is made up of 16 amino acids. The trim removed 6 bases at V and 0 bases at J, leaving 10 bases unmatched. Germline V CDR1 and CDR2: SGHNT, YYREEE (reference sequence). This CDR3 reads CASTRVAGGYQETQYF. In nucleotides, the CDR3 is TGTGCCAGCACTCGGGTGGCGGGAGGCTACCAAGAGACCCAGTACTTC.

DNA for the CDR3: TGTGCCAGCAGTGAGGGGGCGTCGGGGGCCAACGTCCTGACTTTC. This sequence encodes CASSEGASGANVLTF. J is TRBJ2-6 and V is TRBV5-5; 7 bases are shared with TRBD1. Germline values: CDR1 SGHKS, CDR2 YYEKEE (reference sequence). J lost 4 bases, V lost 5 bases, and 6 bases had no gene match. The CDR3 contains 15 residues.

A single count supports this clone. The chain employs TRBV5-1 and TRBJ1-2, with a weak D call TRBD1 (5 bases). The V and J ends lost 0 bases and 5 bases respectively, with 14 bases between them. The CDR3 spans 15 residues. Germline V gene data show CDR1 as SGHRS and CDR2 as YFSETQ. The DNA of the CDR3 is TGCGCCAGCAGCTTGGGACAGCCCGCCGAATATGGCTACACCTTC. Encoded protein: CASSLGQPAEYGYTF.

The rearrangement uses TRBV5-1 and TRBJ2-1, with D unclear. This CDR3 is 15 amino acids long. V lost 3 bases and J lost 9, with 19 bases in between. CDR1 and CDR2 from the germline V gene are SGHRS and YFSETQ. The CDR3 spells CASSSSTTSVTEQFF. The CDR3 DNA is TGCGCCAGCAGCTCATCAACCACCAGCGTCACTGAGCAGTTCTTC. The variable domain in full, completed from reference TRBV5-1 and TRBJ2-1, reads KAGVTQTPRYLIKTRGQQVTLSCSPISGHRSVSWYQQTPGQGLQFLFEYFSETQRNKGNFPGRFSGRQFSNSRSEMNVSTLELGDSALYLCASSSSTTSVTEQFFGPGTRLTVL.

J is TRBJ1-6 and V is TRBV7-9, with 7 bases aligning to TRBD1. Germline loops: CDR1 SEHNR, CDR2 FQNEAQ (reference sequence). This CDR3 contains 15 residues. The V segment lost 4 bases and the J segment 11 bases; nucleotides outside the gene matches: 11. In DNA form, the CDR3 reads TGTGCCAGCAGCTCATTAGGGGGCATGTATGCACCCCTCCACTTT. It translates to CASSSLGGMYAPLHF.